The T cell receptor (beta chain) under discussion was sequenced for a study of OX40 agonist ivuxolimab in advanced cancers. Turning to the study itself: Dose-escalation patients suffered from hepatocellular carcinoma, melanoma, renal cell or head and neck cancer. The dose-escalation cohort was approximately 81% male, with a mean age of 60 years, ranging about 23 to 90.

Turning to this clone: Its target is not known.

Profiling relied on immunoSEQ multiplex PCR, and the TCRdb table lists in-frame clones only, not all of them. Among 50,000 to 70,000 clones, 84% were seen once, and the ten largest hold less than 0.85%. Study results and caveats: Researchers report that CD8+ T cells had, on average, more expanded clones than CD4+.

The CDR3 covers 13 residues. Per the germline V gene, CDR1 is SGDLS and CDR2 is YYNGEE. V was clipped by 2 bases and J by 6 bases, with 10 bases between them. The TCR sequence derives from an adult with an advanced solid tumor such as melanoma, head and neck, liver or kidney cancer. The chain has TRBV9 and TRBJ2-3; D ambiguous. Source: CD4+ or CD8+ T cells sorted from blood, taken in a trial of the OX40 agonist ivuxolimab. This CDR3 reads CASSVSTEDTQYF. In DNA, the CDR3 is TGTGCCAGCAGCGTGTCAACGGAGGATACGCAGTATTTT.